These 2 T cell receptor beta chains share one sample of origin, sequenced in a study of T cell responses to AZD1222 COVID-19 vaccine. Generated by immunoSEQ multiplex PCR, the TCRdb table keeps only in-frame clones and is missing some. The sample contains about 110,000 clones, around 90% of which appear only once. The sequencing used peripheral blood, collected on day 0 of AZD1222 vaccination. These receptors originate from an adult in good health.

This chain links TRBV7-2 with TRBJ1-1; 11 nucleotides match TRBD1. The CDR3 sequence is 14 residues long. J gave up 4 bases and V 9 bases, and 7 bases lay outside the gene matches. Germline V gene sequence: CDR1 SGHTA, CDR2 FQGNSA. The CDR3 here is CASSGTGGVTEAFF. The CDR3 nucleotides are TGTGCCAGTTCCGGGACAGGGGGGGTCACTGAAGCTTTCTTT.

The CDR3 loop reads CASSTGWGYTF. The CDR3 DNA is TGTGCCAGCAGTACAGGGTGGGGCTACACCTTC. V is TRBV28 and J is TRBJ1-2; possible D gene TRBD1, 6 bases. Germline values: CDR1 MDHEN, CDR2 SYDVKM. CDR3 size: 11 residues. Deletions cut 5 bases from V and 8 bases from J, with 9 bases between.